Listed here are 3 T cell receptor beta chains from one sample, sequenced in a study of PD-1 blockade in mismatch repair-deficient tumors. Using immunoSEQ multiplex PCR, the repertoire was profiled, and TCRdb retains in-frame clones only, with some absent. The repertoire holds 40,000 or so clones, with around 75% as singletons. Material: peripheral blood, obtained 4 weeks after starting pembrolizumab. The origin of the receptors is an adult with mismatch repair-deficient cancer.

This clone has more than one count but fewer than ten. V and J are TRBV11-2 and TRBJ2-1; tentatively, D is TRBD2 (5 bases). CDR3 length: 13 residues. Trimming took off 2 bases at V and 8 bases at J, with 10 bases between the two ends. CDR1 and CDR2 from the germline V gene are SGHAT and FQNNGV. The CDR3 reads CASSLTSSYEQFF. The CDR3 bases are TGTGCCAGCAGCTTAACTAGTTCCTATGAGCAGTTCTTC.

The rearrangement links TRBV30 to TRBJ1-3; D may be TRBD1 (5 bases). CDR1 and CDR2 from the germline V gene are GTSNPN and SVGIG (reference sequence). The CDR3 is 16 residues long. V gave up 3 bases and J gave up 0 bases, with 15 bases separating them. The CDR3: CAWRDLKGPSGNTIYF. As DNA, the CDR3 is TGTGCCTGGAGGGACCTGAAGGGACCCTCTGGAAACACCATATATTTT.

V is TRBV9 and J is TRBJ2-7, with 9 bases identical to TRBD2. V dropped 0 bases and J dropped 5; count of bases not matched to a gene: 3. In germline, CDR1 is SGDLS, CDR2 YYNGEE. The length of the CDR3 is 14 residues. The CDR3 here is CASSVGGRADEQYF. The CDR3 bases are TGTGCCAGCAGCGTAGGCGGGAGGGCCGACGAGCAGTACTTC. The full variable domain, completed using reference TRBV9 and TRBJ2-7, is DSGVTQTPKHLITATGQRVTLRCSPRSGDLSVYWYQQSLDQGLQFLIQYYNGEERAKGNILERFSAQQFPDLHSELNLSSLELGDSALYFCASSVGGRADEQYFGPGTRLTVT.